This TCR beta chain was found in a study of Graves' ophthalmopathy and Graves' hyperthyroidism. Whole-study findings and limits: Most thyroid clonotypes expanded beyond 0.001 frequency were also found in blood.

This CDR3 has 14 residues. V lost 0 bases and J lost 2, with 11 bases in between. CDR1 is GTSNPN and CDR2 is SVGIG in the germline V gene (reference sequence). This clonotype occurred many times. Its antigen is currently unknown. The source of the PBMCs was less than 12 ml of fresh peripheral blood. Transcripts of RNA were the source for amplifying TCR beta CDR3 regions. HTBI primers were used in a first-round RT-PCR, which preceded a second-round multiplex PCR. TCRdb reanalysed the multiplex PCR reads using MiXCR and keeps one entry per CDR3 protein. The sample lists roughly 500,000 distinct CDR3 sequences; about 15% were seen once.

The sequence was collected from a woman in her twenties or thirties with Graves' ophthalmopathy. The rearrangement uses TRBV30 and TRBJ2-7; D gene uncertain. Sample: blood. CDR3 coding DNA: TGTGCCTGGAGTGTATTGGGTTTGACCTACGAGCAGTACTTC. It encodes CAWSVLGLTYEQYF.